These 17 T cell receptor beta chains came from one sample sequenced in a study of blood T cells in healthy people across ages. Next came a second PCR, run for about 6 to 11 cycles, which used a sample-barcoded 5' primer along with a J-beta primer mix. TCRdb itself ran the 5' RACE reads through MiXCR, one entry per CDR3 protein. The data hold about 900,000 distinct CDR3 sequences, with 55% to 65% observed a single time. The sequenced material came from blood. The source is a young man in good health.

The chain couples TRBV24-1 to TRBJ2-7; the match to TRBD1 covers 8 bases. The CDR3 contains 16 residues. Germline lookup yields CDR1 KGHDR and CDR2 SFDVKD. Trimming at V came to 3 bases and at J to 2 bases, leaving 8 bases not matched to a gene. The CDR3 is CATSDPRTGLTYEQYF. The CDR3 DNA follows: TGTGCCACCAGTGATCCGAGGACAGGGCTTACCTACGAGCAGTACTTC.

This clonotype was found a few times. The chain recombines TRBV4-2 with TRBJ1-6; 8 bases match TRBD1. V gave up 3 bases and J gave up 6 bases; unmatched junction bases: 7. Germline loops: CDR1 LGHNA, CDR2 YNFKEQ. The CDR3 totals 16 residues. CDR3 loop: CASSHSQGAGNSPLHF. CDR3 in DNA: TGTGCCAGCAGCCACTCGCAGGGGGCTGGTAATTCACCCCTCCACTTT.

In its sample, this clonotype was seen once. The chain carries TRBV20-1 and TRBJ2-7; TRBD1 agrees at 8 bases. The CDR3 runs to 15 residues. Trimming took 0 bases from V and 1 from J; bases not matched to a gene: 5. Germline V lookup: CDR1 DFQATT, CDR2 SNEGSKA (reference sequence). The CDR3 here is CSARDPGGSSYEQYF. CDR3 nucleotide sequence: TGCAGTGCTAGAGACCCAGGGGGCTCATCCTACGAGCAGTACTTC.

The CDR3 DNA reads TGCGCCAGCAGCCCACTGACAGGGAGCTACTCTGGCTACACCTTC. It codes for CASSPLTGSYSGYTF. The chain links TRBV5-1 to TRBJ1-2; the match to TRBD1 covers 7 bases. Germline V gene data show CDR1 as SGHRS and CDR2 as YFSETQ. The CDR3 is made up of 15 amino acids. The V gene end was trimmed by 4 bases and the J gene end by 7 bases; junction bases not matched to a gene: 13.

The CDR3 loop is CASSQRDPGGETQYF. DNA for the CDR3: TGTGCCAGCAGCCAGAGAGACCCAGGGGGAGAGACCCAGTACTTC. The genes are TRBV3-1 and TRBJ2-5, with TRBD1 matching over 7 bases. Germline CDR1 is LGHDT and CDR2 is YNNKEL (reference sequence). V lost 3 bases to trimming and J lost 4 bases; unmatched junction nucleotides: 8. The CDR3 totals 15 residues.

This sequence joins TRBV6-5 and TRBJ2-7; the match to TRBD1 covers 7 bases. The CDR3 consists of 14 residues. The trim removed 6 bases at V and 7 bases at J, leaving 12 bases unmatched. The germline CDR1 and CDR2 sequences are MNHEY and SVGAGI. The CDR3: CASSTGTELAEQYF. The CDR3 bases are TGTGCCAGCAGCACCGGGACAGAGTTGGCAGAGCAGTACTTC.

The rearrangement uses TRBV12-3 or TRBV12-4 and TRBJ2-7; D perhaps matches TRBD2 (5 bases). V lost 5 bases and J lost 1, with 12 bases in between. There are 14 residues in the CDR3. Here the CDR3 reads CASSLGRRSYEQYF. The CDR3 DNA reads TGTGCCAGCAGTCTGGGGAGAAGGTCCTACGAGCAGTACTTC.

This chain uses TRBV12-3 or TRBV12-4 with TRBJ2-7, with D possibly matching TRBD1 (6 bases). CDR3 length: 12 amino acids. V was clipped by 5 bases and J by 6 bases, with 11 bases between them. DNA for the CDR3: TGTGCCAGCAGTCTCCAGACAGGCGAGCAGTACTTC. Translation gives CASSLQTGEQYF.

J is TRBJ1-2 and V is TRBV7-2; D remains unclear. Per the germline V gene, CDR1 is SGHTA and CDR2 is FQGNSA. V shed 6 bases and J shed 4 bases, with 15 bases lying between them. This CDR3 comprises 14 residues. The CDR3: CASRLPSPSYGYTF. The CDR3 nucleotides are TGTGCCAGCAGACTTCCCTCCCCAAGCTATGGCTACACCTTC.

This clonotype was seen more than once but under ten times. The chain joins TRBV6-2 or TRBV6-3 to TRBJ1-2; 7 nucleotides agree with TRBD1. V dropped 2 bases and J dropped 3; count of bases not matched to a gene: 0. Germline assignment: CDR1 MNHEY and CDR2 SVGEGT. The length of the CDR3 is 13 residues. CDR3 protein: CASSYGTDYGYTF. The CDR3 region has the DNA TGTGCCAGCAGTTACGGGACAGACTATGGCTACACCTTC.

The chain joins TRBV2 to TRBJ1-6, with unresolved D. CDR1 SNHLY and CDR2 FYNNEI come from the germline V gene. V was shortened by 0 bases and J by 10 bases, with 10 bases between the two germline ends. CDR3 length: 14 residues. The CDR3: CASSEASEVSPLHF. The CDR3 bases are TGTGCCAGCAGTGAAGCTTCAGAAGTATCACCCCTCCACTTT.

The J gene is TRBJ2-5, the V gene TRBV29-1; 7 bases agree with TRBD2. V shed 1 base and J 1 base; nucleotides not matched to a gene: 12. Per the germline V gene, CDR1 is SQVTM and CDR2 is ANQGSEA. CDR3 length: 17 residues. CDR3 in DNA: TGCAGCGTTGAAGGGCAGGATAGCGGGTCCAGCCAAGAGACCCAGTACTTC. It codes for CSVEGQDSGSSQETQYF.

The chain carries TRBV15 and TRBJ2-3; 9 bases match TRBD1. Trimming removed 4 bases from V and 1 base from J; junction bases left unmatched: 3. Germline lookup yields CDR1 LNHNV and CDR2 YYDKDF (reference sequence). The CDR3 totals 15 residues. Written as DNA, the CDR3 is TGTGCCACCAGCACCCGGACAGGGGGCACAGATACGCAGTATTTT. Its translation is CATSTRTGGTDTQYF.

The V call is TRBV28, the J call TRBJ2-5; the D gene is possibly TRBD2 (6 bases). This CDR3 region has 15 residues. Germline loops: CDR1 MDHEN, CDR2 SYDVKM. Trimming took off 3 bases at V and 4 bases at J, with 15 bases between the two ends. CDR3 coding DNA: TGTGCCAGCAGTTTGGAGAGGGTAGCGGTAGAGACCCAGTACTTC. This gives the protein CASSLERVAVETQYF.

The chain employs TRBV6-2 or TRBV6-3 and TRBJ2-3, with D possibly TRBD1 on 6 matching bases. The germline CDR1 and CDR2 sequences are MNHEY and SVGEGT. The CDR3 consists of 15 residues. The V gene lost 5 bases and the J gene lost 6 bases, with 18 bases spanning the gap. The CDR3 coding sequence is TGTGCCAGCAGTCAACAGGGTTATACGGCGGATACGCAGTATTTT. This translates into CASSQQGYTADTQYF.

CDR3 residues: CASSHSRGGRSEQYF. The CDR3 coding sequence is TGCGCCAGCAGCCATAGTAGGGGGGGCAGATCCGAGCAGTACTTC. The chain couples TRBV4-3 to TRBJ2-7, with a tentative D call TRBD2 (7 bases). The CDR3 consists of 15 residues. Per the germline V gene, CDR1 is LGHNA and CDR2 is YSLEER. Between the trimmed V and J ends, which lost 3 bases and 6 bases, there was a span of 18 bases.

This chain connects TRBV3-1 to TRBJ1-2; D is ambiguous. Germline V gives CDR1 LGHDT, CDR2 YNNKEL (reference sequence). The CDR3 covers 15 residues. V was pared by 4 bases and J by 8 bases, with 20 bases between. CDR3: CASSPLKAALRGYTF. The CDR3 coding sequence is TGTGCCAGCAGCCCCCTGAAGGCCGCCCTCCGAGGCTACACCTTC.